The 5 T cell receptor beta chains in this list originate from one sample, sequenced in a study of shared clonotypes between healthy human individuals. Some clones are missing from TCRdb's copy, which holds only in-frame ones; the method was immunoSEQ multiplex PCR. The table shows hundreds of thousands of clones, with 73% occurring only once. Sequencing was carried out using memory CD4+ T cells sorted from blood. Subset denoted: CD45RA-negative fraction. The receptors were sampled from a man in his thirties or forties in good health.

V usage is TRBV5-6 and J usage is TRBJ2-7; D is uncertain. With 0 bases removed from V and 6 bases from J, the gap between germline ends came to 7 bases. The CDR3 consists of 12 residues. CDR1 and CDR2 (germline): SGHDT, YYEEEE. CDR3 coding DNA: TGTGCCAGCAGCTTGGGGTCCGGCGAGCAGTACTTC. Amino acid sequence: CASSLGSGEQYF.

The chain employs TRBV28 and TRBJ1-5, with 9 bases identical to TRBD1. This CDR3 region has 16 residues. The germline gives CDR1 MDHEN, CDR2 SYDVKM. The junction had 6 bases not matched to a gene; V was cut back by 6 bases and J by 0 bases. In DNA, the CDR3 is TGTGCCAGCAGAAGCACAGGGGGCAATAGCAATCAGCCCCAGCATTTT. This gives the protein CASRSTGGNSNQPQHF.

Here the CDR3 DNA reads TGTGCCAGCAGTGTTTCGGGGGACAATGAGCAGTTCTTC. Amino acid sequence: CASSVSGDNEQFF. The V and J genes are TRBV2 and TRBJ2-1; D is perhaps TRBD2 (6 bases). The CDR3 length is 13 residues. Germline CDR1 SNHLY, CDR2 FYNNEI. Trimming took 4 bases from V and 5 from J, leaving 9 bases between them. The entire variable domain, with the rest obtained from reference TRBV2 and TRBJ2-1, is as follows: EPEVTQTPSHQVTQMGQEVILRCVPISNHLYFYWYRQILGQKVEFLVSFYNNEISEKSEIFDDQFSVERPDGSNFTLKIRSTKLEDSAMYFCASSVSGDNEQFFGPGTRLTVL.

With respect to this clone: This specimen includes other DNA sequences encoding the same CDR3. This chain uses TRBV2 with TRBJ2-1; no firm D call. Looked up from germline, CDR1 is SNHLY and CDR2 is FYNNEI. CDR3 size: 13 residues. The germline V and J ends were trimmed by 8 bases and 1 base, with 9 bases remaining between them. The DNA for the CDR3 is TGTGCCAGCTCTAGGGATTCCTACAATGAGCAGTTCTTC. Its translation is CASSRDSYNEQFF.

The CDR3 DNA reads TGCGCCAGCGGCGACGCCGGGACTAGCCCTGCCAATGAGCAGTTCTTC. Protein sequence: CASGDAGTSPANEQFF. The chain employs TRBV10-1 and TRBJ2-1; the match to TRBD2 covers 9 bases. The CDR3 is made up of 16 amino acids. Germline CDR1 and CDR2: WNHNN and SYGVQD (reference sequence). Trimming took 8 bases from V and 6 from J; bases not matched to a gene: 14.